The subject of this entry is one T cell receptor beta chain. This sample stems from a study of blood T cell repertoires in COVID-19. Per the original data handling: The assay estimated nucleated cells by amplifying reference gene primers. Assay: immunoSEQ multiplex PCR; the TCRdb copy retains only in-frame clones and omits some. The DNA was the basis for D and trimming; V, J and clone size are from that table. The sample holds 200,000 to 250,000 clones, around 90% seen once. V shed 4 bases and J 8 bases; nucleotides not matched to a gene: 10. CDR1 and CDR2 from the germline V gene are KGHSY and FQNENV. The CDR3 has 14 residues. Enrolment of Seattle patients took place during active infection, and they were followed longitudinally.

The origin of this receptor is a man aged 30 to 39 with COVID-19, enrolled during active disease. Sequencing was done on a sample of peripheral blood. J is TRBJ1-2 and V is TRBV16; 7 bases line up with TRBD1. The CDR3 region has the DNA TGTGCCAGCAGCCCCCGTACAGGGGTGGGGGGCTACACCTTC. Protein product: CASSPRTGVGGYTF.